This T cell receptor (beta chain) was sequenced for a study of T cells in Graves' hyperthyroidism and ophthalmopathy. The germline V gene encodes CDR1 MNHNS and CDR2 SASEGT. The germline V and J ends were trimmed by 6 bases and 0 bases, with 12 bases remaining between them. The CDR3 is made up of 15 amino acids. The definition of stable Graves' hyperthyroidism was no ophthalmopathy progression within 18 months. RNA transcripts were the template for amplifying TCR beta CDR3 regions. The HTBI primer set served for first-round RT-PCR of the TCR CDR3. TCRdb re-called the multiplex PCR reads through MiXCR, storing one row per CDR3 protein. The data hold 600,000 to 650,000 distinct CDR3 sequences, with 15% to 20% observed a single time.

The receptor was derived from a woman in her twenties or thirties with Graves' hyperthyroidism. Sequenced: blood. J is TRBJ1-5 and V is TRBV6-1; D unclear. The CDR3 coding sequence is TGTGCCAGCAGGACCGGGATGGATAGCAATCAGCCCCAGCATTTT. Amino acid sequence: CASRTGMDSNQPQHF.